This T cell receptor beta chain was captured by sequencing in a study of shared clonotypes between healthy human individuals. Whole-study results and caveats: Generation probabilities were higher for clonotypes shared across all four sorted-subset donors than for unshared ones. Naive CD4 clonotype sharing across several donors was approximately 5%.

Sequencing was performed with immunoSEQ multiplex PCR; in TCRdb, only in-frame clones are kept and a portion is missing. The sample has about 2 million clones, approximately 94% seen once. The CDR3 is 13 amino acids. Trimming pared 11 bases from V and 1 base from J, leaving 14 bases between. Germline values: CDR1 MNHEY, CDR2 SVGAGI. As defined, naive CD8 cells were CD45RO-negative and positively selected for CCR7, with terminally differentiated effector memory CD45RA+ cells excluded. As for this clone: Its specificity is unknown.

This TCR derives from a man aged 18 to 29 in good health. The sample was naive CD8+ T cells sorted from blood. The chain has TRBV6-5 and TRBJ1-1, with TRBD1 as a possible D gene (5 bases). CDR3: CAGLSGGNTEAFF. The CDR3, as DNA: TGTGCCGGTTTAAGTGGGGGGAACACTGAAGCTTTCTTT.